This T cell receptor beta chain was retrieved from a study of identical twins. On this clonotype itself: Antigen: not known.

Study conclusions and caveats: Whereas memory repertoires showed no such difference, abundant cord blood beta clonotypes carried fewer insertions.

With 1 base removed from V and 4 bases from J, the gap between germline ends came to 10 bases. From germline, CDR1 is LGHDT and CDR2 YNNKEL (reference sequence). The CDR3 is 15 residues long. Unique molecular identifiers were in the cDNA, with template-switch universal primer binding. TCRdb reanalysed the 5' RACE reads using MiXCR and keeps one entry per CDR3 protein. The repertoire consists of approximately 260,000 distinct CDR3 sequences, with about an eighth occurring once and the leading ten covering 7% to 9.5%. The sequenced sample consisted of memory (CD45RO+) T cells sorted from blood. The sequence was collected from a woman under 30 in good health. The chain links TRBV3-1 to TRBJ2-2, with a tentative D call TRBD1 (5 bases). The CDR3 reads CASSQAGRPTGELFF. In DNA, the CDR3 is TGTGCCAGCAGCCAAGCAGGGCGGCCCACCGGGGAGCTGTTTTTT.